This passage covers 25 T cell receptor beta chains from one sample sequenced in a study of T-cell memory formation after mild COVID-19. TCRdb independently ran MiXCR on the 5' RACE reads; one entry per CDR3 protein. The table shows about 540,000 distinct CDR3 sequences, with over 20% occurring only once. Sequencing was carried out using PBMCs or a T cell subset sorted from them (not recorded which). These receptors came from an adult woman who had mild COVID-19 (a few samples of this study predate the infection). Cell type and time point are not known.

This clonotype showed up just a few times. The chain combines TRBV4-1 with TRBJ1-6; D gene ambiguous. The germline V gene has CDR1 MGHRA and CDR2 YSYEKL. The V gene lost 0 bases and the J gene lost 0 bases, with 15 bases spanning the gap. This CDR3 is 19 amino acids long. The CDR3 reads CASSQDRSGLSSYNSPLHF. CDR3 DNA sequence: TGCGCCAGCAGCCAAGATCGGAGCGGCTTAAGCTCCTATAATTCACCCCTCCACTTT.

This clonotype was picked up a small number of times. The V call is TRBV20-1, the J call TRBJ2-7, with a tentative D call TRBD1 (5 bases). V was clipped by 0 bases and J by 0 bases, with 12 bases between them. Per germline, CDR1 DFQATT and CDR2 SNEGSKA (reference sequence). This CDR3 has 15 amino acids. The chain's CDR3 is CSARDARDPSYEQYF. CDR3 in DNA: TGCAGTGCTAGAGATGCCAGGGATCCCTCCTACGAGCAGTACTTC.

The chain employs TRBV19 and TRBJ2-4, with TRBD2 as a possible D gene (5 bases). The CDR3 extends over 13 amino acids. Germline CDR1 and CDR2: LNHDA and SQIVND (reference sequence). Trimming took off 1 base at V and 6 bases at J, with 7 bases between the two ends. CDR3 in amino acids: CASSIVEGNIQYF. The CDR3 DNA reads as TGTGCCAGTAGTATAGTTGAGGGAAACATTCAGTACTTC.

This clonotype was seen ten or more times. The gene calls are TRBV12-3 or TRBV12-4 and TRBJ2-7, with TRBD1 as a possible D gene (6 bases). V shed 6 bases and J shed 4 bases, with 10 bases lying between them. This CDR3 has 12 amino acids. The CDR3, as DNA: TGTGCCAGCAGCTACACAGGGTACGAGCAGTACTTC. This codes for CASSYTGYEQYF.

The V call is TRBV27, the J call TRBJ2-1; maybe TRBD1 (5 bases). Germline V CDR1 and CDR2: MNHEY, SMNVEV (reference sequence). Trimming removed 6 bases from V and 4 bases from J, with 16 bases in between. The CDR3 is made up of 15 amino acids. CDR3 coding DNA: TGTGCCAGCAGCAAAACCCCCACAGGTTACAATGAGCAGTTCTTC. It yields the protein CASSKTPTGYNEQFF.

This clonotype was counted between two and nine times. The V and J genes are TRBV2 and TRBJ2-3; a weak D match, TRBD1 (5 bases). The CDR3 has 16 amino acids. V was pared by 2 bases and J by 0 bases, with 12 bases between. Germline V lookup: CDR1 SNHLY, CDR2 FYNNEI. CDR3 DNA: TGTGCCAGCAGTGAATGGGGCCCGCTCAGCACAGATACGCAGTATTTT. It specifies CASSEWGPLSTDTQYF.

This clonotype came up a few times. The chain has TRBV24-1 and TRBJ2-2; D uncertain. Germline V gene data show CDR1 as KGHDR and CDR2 as SFDVKD. The CDR3 extends over 13 amino acids. V lost 3 bases and J 6 bases, leaving 7 bases between the germline ends. The CDR3 loop is CATSDHVPGELFF. The CDR3 DNA reads TGTGCCACCAGTGATCACGTCCCCGGGGAGCTGTTTTTT.

This clonotype was recorded a few times. The chain joins TRBV4-1 to TRBJ2-3; D ambiguous. Germline-derived CDR1 and CDR2 are MGHRA and YSYEKL. The CDR3 loop spans 13 amino acids. Trimming removed 4 bases from V and 6 bases from J, with 11 bases in between. CDR3 coding DNA: TGCGCCAGCAGCCCCTCACTTGAGGATACGCAGTATTTT. Translated, it gives CASSPSLEDTQYF.

This chain joins TRBV5-1 and TRBJ1-5; D unclear. The CDR3 has 14 amino acids. Germline CDR1 is SGHRS and CDR2 is YFSETQ. V lost 4 bases, J lost 3 bases, and 11 bases lay in between. CDR3 DNA: TGCGCCAGCAGCCCGGTTCCGAACAATCAGCCCCAGCATTTT. Its protein product is CASSPVPNNQPQHF.

This clonotype was counted at least ten times. The rearrangement uses TRBV27 and TRBJ2-7, with TRBD2 identical over 9 bases. CDR1 MNHEY and CDR2 SMNVEV come from the germline V gene (reference sequence). There are 14 residues in the CDR3. V dropped 5 bases and J dropped 1; count of bases not matched to a gene: 3. Here the CDR3 reads CASSGRGGSYEQYF. The CDR3 DNA reads as TGTGCCAGCAGTGGGCGGGGGGGGTCCTACGAGCAGTACTTC.

V is TRBV7-9 and J is TRBJ2-1; TRBD2 matches 12 bases. The CDR3 contains 18 residues. V was pared by 1 base and J by 4 bases, with 8 bases of the junction left unmatched. The V gene's germline CDR1 is SEHNR and CDR2 FQNEAQ (reference sequence). CDR3 amino acids: CASSLGLAGASPYNEQFF. The CDR3 bases are TGTGCCAGCAGCTTAGGACTAGCGGGAGCCAGTCCTTACAATGAGCAGTTCTTC.

The sample holds a few counts of this clonotype. This chain joins TRBV6-5 and TRBJ2-2; 7 bases map to TRBD1. V dropped 8 bases and J dropped 10; count of bases not matched to a gene: 16. CDR1 MNHEY and CDR2 SVGAGI come from the germline V gene. This CDR3 comprises 15 residues. This chain's CDR3 is CASRADNRGFVELFF. As DNA, the CDR3 is TGTGCCAGCCGGGCGGACAACAGGGGCTTCGTGGAGCTGTTTTTT.

The chain has TRBV14 and TRBJ2-1; D possibly matches TRBD1 or TRBD2 (5 bases each). The V end lost 1 base, the J end lost 8 bases, and 12 bases lay between the germline ends. This CDR3 is built from 14 residues. CDR1 is SGHDN and CDR2 is FVKESK in the germline V gene. The CDR3 DNA is TGTGCCAGCAGCCAAGTTACGAGGGGTCATGAGCAGTTCTTC. It is translated as CASSQVTRGHEQFF. Full variable domain (remainder filled in from reference TRBV14 and TRBJ2-1): EAGVTQFPSHSVIEKGQTVTLRCDPISGHDNLYWYRRVMGKEIKFLLHFVKESKQDESGMPNNRFLAERTGGTYSTLKVQPAELEDSGVYFCASSQVTRGHEQFFGPGTRLTVL.

The chain links TRBV5-1 to TRBJ1-1, with TRBD1 matching over 8 bases. Germline V CDR1 and CDR2: SGHRS, YFSETQ. The CDR3 is made up of 15 amino acids. After removal of 4 bases from V and 0 bases from J, the junction contained 5 bases not matched to a gene. The CDR3 region has the DNA TGCGCCAGCAGCGACCCGGGACAGGTGAACACTGAAGCTTTCTTT. Protein product: CASSDPGQVNTEAFF.

The chain combines TRBV7-3 with TRBJ2-3, with TRBD1 matching 7 bases. V lost 3 bases, J lost 1 base, and 4 bases stayed unmatched. CDR1 is SGHTA, CDR2 FQGTGA, per germline. This CDR3 contains 15 residues. CDR3 loop: CASSFFGQGTDTQYF. The CDR3, as DNA: TGTGCCAGCAGCTTCTTTGGACAGGGCACAGATACGCAGTATTTT.

The CDR3 region has the DNA TGTGCCAGCTCACCATTAAGGGTCACAGATACGCAGTATTTT. Translated: CASSPLRVTDTQYF. This chain connects TRBV18 to TRBJ2-3; D remains unclear. This CDR3 region has 14 residues. Trimming pared 2 bases from V and 2 bases from J, leaving 8 bases between. The germline gives CDR1 KGHSH, CDR2 LQKENI.

This clonotype appeared a few times. The chain uses TRBV4-2 and TRBJ1-4; D is unclear. The CDR3 has 17 amino acids. V dropped 1 base and J dropped 6 bases, with 18 bases sitting between them. Germline assignment: CDR1 LGHNA and CDR2 YNFKEQ. CDR3 loop: CASSQVGQKKVDEKLFF. The CDR3 coding sequence is TGTGCCAGCAGCCAAGTAGGCCAGAAAAAAGTCGATGAAAAACTGTTTTTT.

This clonotype has a handful of counts. Here the CDR3 DNA reads TGTGCCAGCAGCCAAGTTGCGCAGATACAAGAGACCCAGTACTTC. This encodes CASSQVAQIQETQYF. V and J are TRBV4-2 and TRBJ2-5; D is unclear. Germline CDR1 reads LGHNA; CDR2 reads YNFKEQ. The V and J ends lost 1 base and 2 bases respectively, with 11 bases between them. CDR3 size: 15 residues.

In DNA, the CDR3 is TGTGCCATCGGTGGGGGACCGGGGGGGCGTGAGACCCAGTACTTC. It specifies CAIGGGPGGRETQYF. V gene TRBV10-3 combines with J gene TRBJ2-5; TRBD2 matches 8 bases. There are 15 residues in the CDR3. The J segment lost 5 bases and the V segment lost 8 bases, leaving 13 bases of the junction unmatched. Germline V CDR1 and CDR2: ENHRY, SYGVKD.

This clonotype was counted ten times or more. This chain joins TRBV9 and TRBJ2-1, with TRBD2 identical over 10 bases. CDR3 length: 15 amino acids. Germline V gene lookup returns CDR1 SGDLS and CDR2 YYNGEE. With 2 bases clipped from V and 2 bases from J, the junction kept 1 base outside the gene matches. CDR3 amino acids: CASSVGTSAYNEQFF. CDR3 nucleotide sequence: TGTGCCAGCAGCGTCGGGACTAGCGCCTACAATGAGCAGTTCTTC.

Only one count was recorded for this clonotype. The chain is built from TRBV13 and TRBJ1-5, with D hard to call. In germline, CDR1 is PRHDT, CDR2 FYEKMQ (reference sequence). This CDR3 comprises 14 residues. Trimming took off 0 bases at V and 5 bases at J, with 8 bases between the two ends. The CDR3 is CASSLGVSHQPQHF. Written as DNA, the CDR3 is TGTGCCAGCAGCTTAGGCGTCAGCCATCAGCCCCAGCATTTT.

This clonotype was counted many times. The gene calls are TRBV29-1 and TRBJ2-5; the match to TRBD2 covers 9 bases. The germline CDR1 and CDR2 sequences are SQVTM and ANQGSEA. Trimming took 3 bases from V and 5 from J; bases not matched to a gene: 4. The CDR3 is made up of 13 amino acids. The CDR3 region is CSVDWTSVETQYF. The CDR3 DNA follows: TGCAGCGTTGATTGGACTAGCGTCGAGACCCAGTACTTC.

The chain carries TRBV14 and TRBJ1-4; TRBD1 might be the D (6 bases). Germline V CDR1 and CDR2: SGHDN, FVKESK. V shed 0 bases and J shed 0 bases, with 8 bases lying between them. The CDR3 covers 16 residues. Here the CDR3 DNA reads TGTGCCAGCAGCCAAGATTGGACAGCAACTAATGAAAAACTGTTTTTT. Its protein is CASSQDWTATNEKLFF.

There are a few counts of this clonotype. The CDR3 reads CASSQDRGLSEKLFF. Here the CDR3 DNA reads TGCGCCAGCAGCCAAGACAGGGGGCTCTCTGAAAAACTGTTTTTT. This chain joins TRBV4-3 and TRBJ1-4; 8 bases map to TRBD1. With 0 bases clipped from V and 7 bases from J, the junction kept 4 bases outside the gene matches. The CDR3 runs to 15 residues. Germline loops: CDR1 LGHNA, CDR2 YSLEER.

In this sample, this clonotype turned up a few times. This chain joins TRBV4-1 and TRBJ2-4, with 8 bases lining up with TRBD1. The CDR3 sequence is 16 residues long. V shed 3 bases and J 6 bases; nucleotides not matched to a gene: 10. Looked up from germline, CDR1 is MGHRA and CDR2 is YSYEKL. The CDR3 here is CASSHDPRDRLNIQYF. The CDR3 nucleotides are TGCGCCAGCAGCCACGACCCCCGGGACAGGTTAAACATTCAGTACTTC.